These 32 T cell receptor beta chains share one sample of origin, sequenced in a study of T cell repertoires in cytomegalovirus infection. TCRdb processed the reads anew with MiXCR; each CDR3 protein has one entry. Here the sample spans approximately 190,000 distinct CDR3 sequences, 9.5% being singletons. Sequencing input: PBMCs. The source is a human donor in good health (CMV status not recorded). Some clones in this sample may be carry-over from other donors' samples.

The table lists this clonotype with many counts. Here the CDR3 reads CASSSGGHSNQPQHF. Here the CDR3 DNA reads TGTGCCAGCAGCTCAGGGGGTCATAGCAATCAGCCCCAGCATTTT. The chain carries TRBV28 and TRBJ1-5; TRBD1 matches 7 bases. The CDR3 runs 15 residues. J lost 0 bases, V lost 6 bases, and 5 bases had no gene match. Germline assignment: CDR1 MDHEN and CDR2 SYDVKM.

This clonotype was recorded at least ten times. The chain links TRBV19 to TRBJ1-6; D is undetermined. The V gene lost 9 bases and the J gene lost 1 base, with 7 bases spanning the gap. There are 13 residues in the CDR3. Germline V gene data show CDR1 as LNHDA and CDR2 as SQIVND (reference sequence). CDR3 residues: CASGVSYNSPLHF. The DNA for the CDR3 is TGTGCCAGCGGAGTTTCCTATAATTCACCCCTCCACTTT.

There are many counts of this clonotype. This chain links TRBV28 with TRBJ2-4; a weak D match, TRBD1 (5 bases). The germline CDR1 and CDR2 sequences are MDHEN and SYDVKM. The CDR3 is 14 amino acids. CDR3 amino acids: CASIDSAAKNIQYF. The CDR3 DNA is TGTGCTTCGATCGACAGCGCCGCCAAAAACATTCAGTACTTC. The whole variable domain, filled in from reference TRBV28 and TRBJ2-4, reads DVKVTQSSRYLVKRTGEKVFLECVQDMDHENMFWYRQDPGLGLRLIYFSYDVKMKEKGDIPEGYSVSREKKERFSLILESASTNQTSMYLCASIDSAAKNIQYFGAGTRLSVL.

This clonotype appeared a few times. This chain joins TRBV6-2 or TRBV6-3 and TRBJ1-5; perhaps TRBD1 as D (6 bases). Between the trimmed V and J ends, which lost 4 bases and 2 bases, there was a span of 21 bases. The germline CDR1 and CDR2 sequences are MNHEY and SVGEGT. The CDR3 extends over 18 amino acids. As DNA, the CDR3 is TGTGCCAGCAGTTTGGGAATACAGGGCCGTATGGGCAATCAGCCCCAGCATTTT. Residues: CASSLGIQGRMGNQPQHF.

This clonotype was picked up many times. The chain combines TRBV7-2 with TRBJ2-2; D may be TRBD1 (6 bases). Germline V gene sequence: CDR1 SGHTA, CDR2 FQGNSA. This CDR3 is built from 13 residues. Trimming shortened V by 5 bases and J by 4 bases, and 8 bases separated the two germline ends. The CDR3 coding sequence is TGTGCCAGCAGCCAGACAGGCACCGGGGAGCTGTTTTTT. Its translation: CASSQTGTGELFF.

There are a few counts of this clonotype. This chain links TRBV5-4 with TRBJ1-1; D perhaps matches TRBD1 (5 bases). Germline-derived CDR1 and CDR2 are SGHNT and YYREEE (reference sequence). The CDR3 contains 13 residues. Trimming shortened V by 0 bases and J by 6 bases, and 9 bases separated the two germline ends. This chain's CDR3 is CASSLGTNAEAFF. CDR3 sequence (DNA): TGTGCCAGCAGCTTGGGGACAAACGCTGAAGCTTTCTTT. Full variable domain (remainder filled in from reference TRBV5-4 and TRBJ1-1): ETGVTQSPTHLIKTRGQQVTLRCSSQSGHNTVSWYQQALGQGPQFIFQYYREEENGRGNFPPRFSGLQFPNYSSELNVNALELDDSALYLCASSLGTNAEAFFGQGTRLTVV.

This clonotype was picked up many times. V is TRBV19 and J is TRBJ1-5; no firm D call. Germline V lookup: CDR1 LNHDA, CDR2 SQIVND (reference sequence). Trimming cost V 3 bases and J 6 bases, with 18 bases left between them. The CDR3 spans 16 residues. The CDR3 DNA reads TGTGCCAGTAGTATGCACGTGGTTCATATGGGTCAGCCCCAGCATTTT. This sequence encodes CASSMHVVHMGQPQHF.

The chain recombines TRBV28 with TRBJ2-5; either TRBD1 or TRBD2 may supply D (5 bases each). Trimming removed 5 bases at V and 1 base at J, with 17 bases between. This CDR3 contains 16 residues. Per germline, CDR1 MDHEN and CDR2 SYDVKM. DNA of the CDR3: TGTGCCAGCAGTGCGACGGGCGAGGGGTTCCAAGAGACCCAGTACTTC. This encodes CASSATGEGFQETQYF.

This clonotype was seen at least ten times. V usage is TRBV7-2 and J usage is TRBJ1-1; D is unclear. V lost 3 bases, J lost 6 bases, and 14 bases lay in between. CDR1 SGHTA and CDR2 FQGNSA come from the germline V gene. This CDR3 has 14 residues. In DNA, the CDR3 is TGTGCCAGCAGCTTGGGTGATTTGTGGGCTGAAGCTTTCTTT. Its translation is CASSLGDLWAEAFF.

This clonotype has at least ten counts. The V gene is TRBV19, the J gene TRBJ1-1; D gene ambiguous. CDR1 and CDR2 from the germline V gene are LNHDA and SQIVND (reference sequence). The length of the CDR3 is 12 residues. Trimming removed 3 bases at V and 5 bases at J, with 7 bases between. The CDR3 spells CASSITRTEAFF. As DNA, the CDR3 is TGTGCCAGTAGTATCACAAGAACTGAAGCTTTCTTT.

This clonotype was observed many times. The V call is TRBV7-8, the J call TRBJ2-1; maybe TRBD2 (7 bases). The CDR3 spans 16 residues. Germline V gene data show CDR1 as SGHVS and CDR2 as FQNEAQ. Between the trimmed V and J ends, which lost 7 bases and 8 bases, there was a span of 24 bases. CDR3 amino acids: CASTVKAGHDRDEQFF. CDR3 DNA: TGTGCCAGCACCGTGAAAGCGGGACATGATCGCGATGAGCAGTTCTTC. Full variable domain (remainder filled in from reference TRBV7-8 and TRBJ2-1): GAGVSQSPRYKVAKRGQDVALRCDPISGHVSLFWYQQALGQGPEFLTYFQNEAQLDKSGLPSDRFFAERPEGSVSTLKIQRTQQEDSAVYLCASTVKAGHDRDEQFFGPGTRLTVL.

Details on this clonotype: The junction departs from the called germline gene at one end, perhaps through a read error. The chain couples TRBV28 to TRBJ1-3, with D perhaps TRBD1 (6 bases). The CDR3 spans 14 residues. Germline CDR1 MDHEN, CDR2 SYDVKM. CDR3 nucleotide sequence: TGTGCCAGAAGTTTAACAGGGAGTGGAAACACCATATATTTT. Translated: CARSLTGSGNTIYF. The whole variable domain, filled in from reference TRBV28 and TRBJ1-3, reads DVKVTQSSRYLVKRTGEKVFLECVQDMDHENMFWYRQDPGLGLRLIYFSYDVKMKEKGDIPEGYSVSREKKERFSLILESASTNQTSMYLCARSLTGSGNTIYFGEGSWLTVV.

The chain is built from TRBV28 and TRBJ2-1; 7 nucleotides match TRBD2. Germline CDR1 reads MDHEN; CDR2 reads SYDVKM. CDR3 length equals 14 residues. V was pared by 5 bases and J by 7 bases, with 8 bases of the junction left unmatched. The CDR3 DNA reads TGTGCCAGCAGTCGGGGCGGGAGTTTAAATGAGCAGTTCTTC. This gives the protein CASSRGGSLNEQFF. The full variable domain, completed using reference TRBV28 and TRBJ2-1, is DVKVTQSSRYLVKRTGEKVFLECVQDMDHENMFWYRQDPGLGLRLIYFSYDVKMKEKGDIPEGYSVSREKKERFSLILESASTNQTSMYLCASSRGGSLNEQFFGPGTRLTVL.

In its sample, this clonotype was seen many times. The V and J genes are TRBV18 and TRBJ2-7, with D tentatively TRBD2 (6 bases). Deletions cut 4 bases from V and 2 bases from J, with 21 bases between. Germline V gene data show CDR1 as KGHSH and CDR2 as LQKENI. The CDR3 sequence is 17 residues long. CDR3 nucleotides: TGTGCCAGCTCACTCGCAGCGGGCCACCGAACCCCCTACGAGCAGTACTTC. It is translated as CASSLAAGHRTPYEQYF.

The chain links TRBV6-2 or TRBV6-3 to TRBJ1-2; 11 bases are shared with TRBD1. CDR1 MNHEY and CDR2 SVGEGT come from the germline V gene. V shed 10 bases, J shed 8 bases, and the junction held 9 bases outside the gene matches. There are 13 residues in the CDR3. CDR3 amino acids: CATAGQGANGYTF. The CDR3, as DNA: TGTGCCACCGCTGGACAGGGGGCGAACGGCTACACCTTC.

Many counts were recorded for this clonotype. This sequence joins TRBV28 and TRBJ2-1; either TRBD1 or TRBD2 may fit D (5 bases each). This CDR3 has 14 residues. V lost 6 bases to trimming and J lost 8 bases, with 17 bases between them. The germline CDR1 and CDR2 sequences are MDHEN and SYDVKM. The chain's CDR3 is CASSPIGTAYEQFF. CDR3 bases: TGTGCCAGCAGCCCGATAGGGACCGCTTATGAGCAGTTCTTC. Full variable domain (remainder filled in from reference TRBV28 and TRBJ2-1): DVKVTQSSRYLVKRTGEKVFLECVQDMDHENMFWYRQDPGLGLRLIYFSYDVKMKEKGDIPEGYSVSREKKERFSLILESASTNQTSMYLCASSPIGTAYEQFFGPGTRLTVL.

J is TRBJ1-4 and V is TRBV20-1; 8 bases fit TRBD1. V trimming: 3 bases; J trimming: 8 bases; junction bases outside the gene matches: 5. The CDR3 runs 13 residues. Germline V gene sequence: CDR1 DFQATT, CDR2 SNEGSKA (reference sequence). Here the CDR3 DNA reads TGCAGTGCTAGGCAGGGGGCGCCGGAAAAACTGTTTTTT. It codes for CSARQGAPEKLFF.

This clonotype was observed at least ten times. The rearrangement links TRBV6-2 or TRBV6-3 to TRBJ2-3; D not resolved. With 2 bases removed from V and 0 bases from J, the gap between germline ends came to 9 bases. In germline, CDR1 is MNHEY, CDR2 SVGEGT. This CDR3 spans 15 amino acids. The CDR3, as DNA: TGTGCCAGCAGTTACCTCCGACCTAGCACAGATACGCAGTATTTT. Its translation: CASSYLRPSTDTQYF.

Ten or more counts support this clonotype. The chain recombines TRBV6-5 with TRBJ1-2; D is ambiguous. Trimming stripped 2 bases from V and 7 bases from J, with 14 bases between. Germline loops: CDR1 MNHEY, CDR2 SVGAGI. This CDR3 has 14 residues. The CDR3 DNA sequence: TGTGCCAGCAGTTACCGTCTCACAGAGGTTGGCTACACCTTC. Amino acids: CASSYRLTEVGYTF.

V is TRBV3-1 and J is TRBJ1-2; 8 bases map to TRBD1. The CDR3 sequence is 15 residues long. Germline trimming cut 5 bases from V and 1 base from J; bases unmatched to any gene: 6. Germline CDR1 reads LGHDT; CDR2 reads YNNKEL (reference sequence). The CDR3 loop is CASSYLGQGNYGYTF. DNA of the CDR3: TGTGCCAGCAGCTATCTCGGACAGGGTAACTATGGCTACACCTTC.

In this sample, this clonotype turned up many times. The rearrangement joins TRBV6-1 to TRBJ1-2; no clear D. V was trimmed by 2 bases and J by 7 bases, leaving 11 bases between them. Germline loops: CDR1 MNHNS, CDR2 SASEGT. This CDR3 spans 13 amino acids. The CDR3 DNA follows: TGTGCCAGCAGTGAAAATTTTGGGAGTGGCTACACCTTC. This translates into CASSENFGSGYTF.

This chain connects TRBV7-9 to TRBJ1-1; D uncertain. The V gene's germline CDR1 is SEHNR and CDR2 FQNEAQ (reference sequence). The V gene lost 5 bases and the J gene lost 2 bases, with 12 bases spanning the gap. The CDR3 totals 14 residues. The CDR3 nucleotides read TGTGCCAGCAGCCGAGGCGGGGAAAACACTGAAGCTTTCTTT. Amino acids: CASSRGGENTEAFF.

This clonotype was found many times. The J gene is TRBJ1-4, the V gene TRBV4-1; the D is unclear. Germline V gives CDR1 MGHRA, CDR2 YSYEKL. The CDR3 sequence is 15 residues long. V was clipped by 4 bases and J by 5 bases, with 14 bases between them. This CDR3 reads CASSLGRRQNEKLFF. CDR3 DNA: TGCGCCAGCAGCCTAGGACGGAGGCAGAATGAAAAACTGTTTTTT.

This clonotype was picked up many times. This sequence joins TRBV12-3 or TRBV12-4 and TRBJ1-1; D ambiguous. Between the trimmed V and J ends, which lost 8 bases and 6 bases, there was a span of 19 bases. CDR3 size: 14 residues. The CDR3 spells CASRNPGKFSEAFF. The DNA of the CDR3 is TGTGCCAGCCGCAATCCCGGTAAATTTTCTGAAGCTTTCTTT.

This clonotype was observed a handful of times. This chain connects TRBV5-6 to TRBJ2-3; D gene unclear. V was shortened by 3 bases and J by 2 bases, with 7 bases between the two germline ends. Germline CDR1 SGHDT, CDR2 YYEEEE. This CDR3 has 13 residues. This CDR3 reads CASSSRNTDTQYF. The CDR3 region has the DNA TGTGCCAGCAGCTCCCGAAACACAGATACGCAGTATTTT.

The rearrangement joins TRBV12-3 or TRBV12-4 to TRBJ1-1; possible D gene TRBD1, 5 bases. Trimming took off 5 bases at V and 0 bases at J, with 13 bases between the two ends. CDR3 length equals 15 residues. The CDR3 DNA is TGTGCCAGCAGTCCACGCCAGGGAATGAACACTGAAGCTTTCTTT. Protein product: CASSPRQGMNTEAFF.

In its sample, this clonotype was seen a few times. The chain uses TRBV12-3 or TRBV12-4 and TRBJ1-2, with D possibly TRBD1 on 6 matching bases. This CDR3 spans 14 amino acids. Trimming took 5 bases from V and 2 from J, leaving 12 bases between them. The chain's CDR3 is CASSIGQQNYGYTF. The CDR3 DNA sequence: TGTGCCAGCAGTATCGGACAGCAAAACTATGGCTACACCTTC.

This clonotype appeared a few times. The chain joins TRBV2 to TRBJ1-2; D gene ambiguous. This CDR3 has 12 residues. Germline V gene lookup returns CDR1 SNHLY and CDR2 FYNNEI. The V gene lost 8 bases and the J gene lost 2 bases, with 9 bases spanning the gap. CDR3 sequence reads: CASGSENYGYTF. The CDR3 nucleotides read TGTGCCAGCGGTTCAGAGAACTATGGCTACACCTTC.

The table lists this clonotype with many counts. The chain couples TRBV6-1 to TRBJ1-3; maybe TRBD1 (6 bases). Germline V gives CDR1 MNHNS, CDR2 SASEGT. V lost 8 bases, J lost 6 bases, and 14 bases lay in between. The CDR3 extends over 13 amino acids. The CDR3 DNA reads as TGTGCCAGCGCCCTGGGACATCCAAACACCATATATTTT. Translating it yields CASALGHPNTIYF.

In its sample, this clonotype was seen many times. The V gene is TRBV23-1, the J gene TRBJ2-1; either TRBD1 or TRBD2 may fit D (6 bases each). TRBV23-1 is treated as an ORF (open reading frame) with a function not yet certain. V gave up 4 bases and J gave up 0 bases, with 13 bases separating them. The CDR3 covers 16 residues. Written as DNA, the CDR3 is TGCGCCAGCAGTCCAATAGCGGACAGCTCCTACAATGAGCAGTTCTTC. This codes for CASSPIADSSYNEQFF.

At least ten counts were recorded for this clonotype. This sequence joins TRBV25-1 and TRBJ2-5; 10 bases align to TRBD2. CDR3 length: 16 amino acids. Losses at the gene ends were 6 bases for V and 4 bases for J; bases not matched to a gene: 11. In germline, CDR1 is MGHDK, CDR2 SYGVNS. The CDR3 here is CASRGGASGSLETQYF. Here the CDR3 DNA reads TGTGCCAGCAGGGGGGGGGCTAGCGGGAGCCTAGAGACCCAGTACTTC.

This clonotype has just a few counts. The chain has TRBV14 and TRBJ1-2, with D possibly matching TRBD1 (6 bases). This CDR3 spans 16 amino acids. Germline CDR1 and CDR2: SGHDN and FVKESK. Trimming shortened V by 1 base and J by 5 bases, and 17 bases separated the two germline ends. The CDR3 reads CASSQGYSRGGYGYTF. DNA for the CDR3: TGTGCCAGCAGCCAAGGGTACTCCAGAGGGGGATATGGCTACACCTTC. Looking up the rest from reference TRBV14 and TRBJ1-2 gives the full variable domain: EAGVTQFPSHSVIEKGQTVTLRCDPISGHDNLYWYRRVMGKEIKFLLHFVKESKQDESGMPNNRFLAERTGGTYSTLKVQPAELEDSGVYFCASSQGYSRGGYGYTFGSGTRLTVV.